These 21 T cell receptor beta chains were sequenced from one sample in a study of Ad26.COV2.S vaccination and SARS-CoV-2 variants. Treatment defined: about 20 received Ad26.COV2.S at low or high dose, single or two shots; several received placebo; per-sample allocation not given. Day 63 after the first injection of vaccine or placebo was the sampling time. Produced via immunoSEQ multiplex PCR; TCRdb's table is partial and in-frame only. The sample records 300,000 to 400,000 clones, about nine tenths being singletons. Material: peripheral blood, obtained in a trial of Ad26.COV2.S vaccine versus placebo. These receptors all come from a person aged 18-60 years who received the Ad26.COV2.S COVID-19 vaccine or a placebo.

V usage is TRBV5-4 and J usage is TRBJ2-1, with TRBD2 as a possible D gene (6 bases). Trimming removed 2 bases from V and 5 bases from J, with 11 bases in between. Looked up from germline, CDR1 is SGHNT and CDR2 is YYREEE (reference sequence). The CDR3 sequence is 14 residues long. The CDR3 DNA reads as TGTGCCAGCAGCTTTAGCGGAACAGACAATGAGCAGTTCTTC. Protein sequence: CASSFSGTDNEQFF.

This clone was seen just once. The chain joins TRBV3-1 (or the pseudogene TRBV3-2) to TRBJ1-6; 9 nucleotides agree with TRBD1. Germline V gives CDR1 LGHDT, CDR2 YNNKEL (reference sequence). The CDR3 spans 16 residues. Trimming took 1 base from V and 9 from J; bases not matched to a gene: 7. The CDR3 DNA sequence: TGTGCCAGCAGCCAAGGATTCGGGACAGGGTTTTCACCCCTCCACTTT. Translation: CASSQGFGTGFSPLHF.

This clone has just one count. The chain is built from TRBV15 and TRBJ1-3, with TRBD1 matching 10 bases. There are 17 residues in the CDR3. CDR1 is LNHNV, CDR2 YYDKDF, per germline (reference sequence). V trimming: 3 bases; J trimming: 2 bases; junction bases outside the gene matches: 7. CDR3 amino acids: CATSRFKGQGTGNTIYF. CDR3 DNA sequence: TGTGCCACCAGCAGGTTCAAGGGACAGGGGACTGGAAACACCATATATTTT.

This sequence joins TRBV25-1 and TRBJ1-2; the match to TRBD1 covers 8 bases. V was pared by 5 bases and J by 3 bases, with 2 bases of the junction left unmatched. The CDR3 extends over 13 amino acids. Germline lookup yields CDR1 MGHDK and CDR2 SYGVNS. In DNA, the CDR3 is TGTGCCAGCAGTCAGGGGGCAGACTATGGCTACACCTTC. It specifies CASSQGADYGYTF.

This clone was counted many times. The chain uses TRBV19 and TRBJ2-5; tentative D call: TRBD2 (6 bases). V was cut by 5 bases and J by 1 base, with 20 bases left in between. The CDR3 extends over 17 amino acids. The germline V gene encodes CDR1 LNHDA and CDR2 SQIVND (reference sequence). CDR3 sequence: CASSREGATGVQETQYF. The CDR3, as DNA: TGTGCCAGTAGTCGAGAGGGTGCGACGGGGGTCCAAGAGACCCAGTACTTC.

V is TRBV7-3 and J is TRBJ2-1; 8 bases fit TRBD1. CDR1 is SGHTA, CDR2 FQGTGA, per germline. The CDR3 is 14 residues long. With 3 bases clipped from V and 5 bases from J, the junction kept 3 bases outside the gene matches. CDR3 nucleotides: TGTGCCAGCAGCTTCCAGGGGGCAGACAATGAGCAGTTCTTC. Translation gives CASSFQGADNEQFF.

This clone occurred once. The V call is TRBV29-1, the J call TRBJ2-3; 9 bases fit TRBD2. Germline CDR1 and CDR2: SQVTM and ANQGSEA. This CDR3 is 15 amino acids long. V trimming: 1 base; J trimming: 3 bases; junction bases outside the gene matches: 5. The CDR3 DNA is TGCAGCGTTGAAGCGAGCGGGGGGTTGACAGATACGCAGTATTTT. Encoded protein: CSVEASGGLTDTQYF.

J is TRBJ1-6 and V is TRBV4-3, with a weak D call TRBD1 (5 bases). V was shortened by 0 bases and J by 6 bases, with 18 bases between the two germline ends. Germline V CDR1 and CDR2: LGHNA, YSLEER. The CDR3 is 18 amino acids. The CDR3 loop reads CASSQDWATVSPNSPLHF. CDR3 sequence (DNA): TGCGCCAGCAGCCAAGATTGGGCGACAGTTTCACCTAATTCACCCCTCCACTTT.

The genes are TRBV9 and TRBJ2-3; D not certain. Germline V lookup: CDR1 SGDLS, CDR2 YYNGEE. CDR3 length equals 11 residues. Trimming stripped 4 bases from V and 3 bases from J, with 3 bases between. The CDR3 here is CASSQTDTQYF. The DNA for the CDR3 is TGTGCCAGCAGCCAGACAGATACGCAGTATTTT.

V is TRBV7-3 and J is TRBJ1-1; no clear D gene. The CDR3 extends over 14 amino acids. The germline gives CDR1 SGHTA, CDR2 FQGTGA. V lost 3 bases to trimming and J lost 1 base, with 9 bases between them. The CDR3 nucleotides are TGTGCCAGCAGCTTGGAAACATGGAACACTGAAGCTTTCTTT. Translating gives CASSLETWNTEAFF.

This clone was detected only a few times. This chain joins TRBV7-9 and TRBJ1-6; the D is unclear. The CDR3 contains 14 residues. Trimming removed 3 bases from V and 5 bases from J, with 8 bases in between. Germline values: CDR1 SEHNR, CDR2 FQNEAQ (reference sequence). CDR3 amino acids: CASSFGGDNSPLHF. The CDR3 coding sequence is TGTGCCAGCAGCTTTGGCGGGGATAATTCACCCCTCCACTTT.

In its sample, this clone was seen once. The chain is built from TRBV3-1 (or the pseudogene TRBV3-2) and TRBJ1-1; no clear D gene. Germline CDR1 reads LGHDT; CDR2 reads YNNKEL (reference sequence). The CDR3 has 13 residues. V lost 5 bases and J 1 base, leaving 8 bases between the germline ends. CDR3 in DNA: TGTGCCAGCAGCGCCCCAAGGAACACTGAAGCTTTCTTT. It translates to CASSAPRNTEAFF.

In nucleotides, the CDR3 is TGTGCCAGCTCACCACCGAGTCTGGAGGGGCCGGGGGAGACCCAGTACTTC. Its translation is CASSPPSLEGPGETQYF. The genes are TRBV18 and TRBJ2-5; TRBD2 might be the D (6 bases). From germline, CDR1 is KGHSH and CDR2 LQKENI. V was pared by 0 bases and J by 5 bases, with 19 bases between. CDR3 size: 17 residues.

CDR3 in DNA: TGTGCCAGCAGCCAAGATCCACAGGGGTACACCATATATTTT. Translating gives CASSQDPQGYTIYF. This chain connects TRBV3-1 (or the pseudogene TRBV3-2) to TRBJ1-3; TRBD1 matches at 7 bases. Unmatched junction bases numbered 4, after V lost 0 bases and J lost 8 bases. Germline V CDR1 and CDR2: LGHDT, YNNKEL (reference sequence). The CDR3 is 14 amino acids.

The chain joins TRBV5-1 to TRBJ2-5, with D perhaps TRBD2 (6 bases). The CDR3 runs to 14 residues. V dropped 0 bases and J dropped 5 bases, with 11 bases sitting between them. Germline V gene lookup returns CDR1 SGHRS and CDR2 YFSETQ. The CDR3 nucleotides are TGCGCCAGCAGCTTGGGCGGGGAGTATGAGACCCAGTACTTC. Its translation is CASSLGGEYETQYF.

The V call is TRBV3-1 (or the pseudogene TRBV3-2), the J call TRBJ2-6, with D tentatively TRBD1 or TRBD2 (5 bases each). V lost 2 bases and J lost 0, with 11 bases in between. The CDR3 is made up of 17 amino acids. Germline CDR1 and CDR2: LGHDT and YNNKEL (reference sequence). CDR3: CASSQWDGSSGANVLTF. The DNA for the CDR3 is TGTGCCAGCAGCCAATGGGACGGATCCTCTGGGGCCAACGTCCTGACTTTC.

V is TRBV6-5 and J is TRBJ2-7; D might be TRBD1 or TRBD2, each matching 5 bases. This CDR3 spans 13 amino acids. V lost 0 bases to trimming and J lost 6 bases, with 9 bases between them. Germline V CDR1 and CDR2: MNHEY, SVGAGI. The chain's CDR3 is CASSYSGAGEQYF. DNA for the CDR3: TGTGCCAGCAGTTACTCCGGGGCGGGCGAGCAGTACTTC.

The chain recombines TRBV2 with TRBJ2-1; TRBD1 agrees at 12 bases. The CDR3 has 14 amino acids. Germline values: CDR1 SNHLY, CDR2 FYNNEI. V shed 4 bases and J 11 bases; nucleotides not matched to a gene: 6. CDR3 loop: CASSAGTGGGKQFF. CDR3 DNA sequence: TGTGCCAGCAGTGCCGGGACAGGGGGCGGGAAGCAGTTCTTC.

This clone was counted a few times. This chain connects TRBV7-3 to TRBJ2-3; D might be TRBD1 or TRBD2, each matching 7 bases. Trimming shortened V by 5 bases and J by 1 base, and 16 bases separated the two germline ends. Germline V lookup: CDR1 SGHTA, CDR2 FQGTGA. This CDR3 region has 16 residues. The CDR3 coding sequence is TGTGCCAGCAGCACAGACAGGGCGGGGGGCACAGATACGCAGTATTTT. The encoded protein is CASSTDRAGGTDTQYF.

The CDR3 reads CASSQDPSNSGANVLTF. CDR3 nucleotides: TGCGCCAGCAGCCAAGATCCATCTAACTCTGGGGCCAACGTCCTGACTTTC. The chain has TRBV4-3 and TRBJ2-6; no firm D call. This CDR3 region has 17 residues. The V and J ends lost 0 bases and 0 bases respectively, with 9 bases between them. Germline CDR1 reads LGHNA; CDR2 reads YSLEER.

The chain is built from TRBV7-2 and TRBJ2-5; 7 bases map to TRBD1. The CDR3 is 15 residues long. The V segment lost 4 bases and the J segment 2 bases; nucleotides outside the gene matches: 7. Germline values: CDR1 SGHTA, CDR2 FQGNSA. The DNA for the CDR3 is TGTGCCAGCAGCTCACAGGGGTCATGGCAAGAGACCCAGTACTTC. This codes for CASSSQGSWQETQYF.